The next 25 T cell receptor beta chains were all read from a single sample in a study of Graves' ophthalmopathy and Graves' hyperthyroidism. As the template, RNA transcripts were used to amplify TCR beta CDR3 regions. HTBI-primed first-round RT-PCR preceded second-round multiplex PCR. In TCRdb, the multiplex PCR reads were re-called with MiXCR into one record per CDR3 protein. The sample shows a few hundred thousand distinct CDR3 sequences, 20% to 25% of them seen only once. Sequenced sample: peripheral blood. The origin of the receptors is a woman between 45 and 60 years old with Graves' ophthalmopathy.

This clonotype came up many times. The V and J genes are TRBV6-1 and TRBJ2-7; the D is unclear. Trimming took 2 bases from V and 0 from J, leaving 11 bases between them. CDR1 and CDR2 (germline): MNHNS, SASEGT. CDR3 length equals 15 residues. CDR3 coding DNA: TGTGCCAGCAGTGAATCCCGGGTCTACTCCTACGAGCAGTACTTC. Protein sequence: CASSESRVYSYEQYF.

The chain joins TRBV20-1 to TRBJ2-7; 9 nucleotides agree with TRBD2. Germline values: CDR1 DFQATT, CDR2 SNEGSKA (reference sequence). The CDR3 is 14 amino acids. Trimming at V came to 4 bases and at J to 4 bases, leaving 8 bases not matched to a gene. The CDR3 protein is CSATYSGRAYEQYF. CDR3 DNA: TGCAGTGCTACCTATAGCGGGAGAGCTTACGAGCAGTACTTC.

V gene TRBV15 combines with J gene TRBJ1-6, with a weak D call TRBD1 (6 bases). The CDR3 is made up of 14 amino acids. V gave up 0 bases and J gave up 8 bases, with 8 bases separating them. Germline lookup yields CDR1 LNHNV and CDR2 YYDKDF (reference sequence). CDR3 DNA sequence: TGTGCCACCAGCAGAGAACAGGGCCATTCACCCCTCCACTTT. Translating gives CATSREQGHSPLHF.

About this clonotype itself: Being one base from a much bigger clone, this may be a read error. V usage is TRBV7-7 and J usage is TRBJ1-2, with TRBD1 as a possible D gene (5 bases). The V gene's germline CDR1 is SSHAT and CDR2 FNYEAQ (reference sequence). The CDR3 contains 13 residues. This CDR3 reads CASSKGTGAGYTF. The CDR3 DNA is TGTGCTAGCAGCAAGGGGACCGGCGCAGGCTACACCTTC.

In this sample, this clonotype turned up many times. The gene calls are TRBV6-1 and TRBJ1-1; D gene unclear. Germline V gene data show CDR1 as MNHNS and CDR2 as SASEGT. Trimming left V 0 bases short and J 4 bases short, with 6 bases between. CDR3 length equals 13 residues. The CDR3 protein is CASSEAIGTEAFF. CDR3 bases: TGTGCCAGCAGTGAAGCAATCGGCACTGAAGCTTTCTTT.

This clonotype was recorded at least ten times. The chain joins TRBV11-1 to TRBJ1-2; tentative D call: TRBD1 (5 bases). With 4 bases removed from V and 5 bases from J, the gap between germline ends came to 20 bases. This CDR3 comprises 16 residues. Germline lookup yields CDR1 SGHAT and CDR2 FQDESV (reference sequence). CDR3 sequence (DNA): TGTGCCAGCAGCTCAAAGGGGCAAGGATACCAATATGGCTACACCTTC. Residues: CASSSKGQGYQYGYTF.

In its sample, this clonotype was seen many times. The chain is built from TRBV11-1 and TRBJ2-2; 8 nucleotides match TRBD2. Germline trimming cut 6 bases from V and 3 bases from J; bases unmatched to any gene: 9. CDR3 size: 16 residues. Germline CDR1 and CDR2: SGHAT and FQDESV (reference sequence). The CDR3 is CASSKKRELDTGELFF. DNA for the CDR3: TGTGCCAGCAGTAAGAAGCGGGAGTTGGACACCGGGGAGCTGTTTTTT.

The chain employs TRBV11-2 and TRBJ1-1; D is undetermined. Germline loops: CDR1 SGHAT, CDR2 FQNNGV. The CDR3 is made up of 14 amino acids. V was pared by 5 bases and J by 2 bases, with 12 bases between. The CDR3 loop is CASSPEITNTEAFF. The CDR3 DNA follows: TGTGCCAGCAGCCCCGAAATCACAAACACTGAAGCTTTCTTT.

The table lists this clonotype with many counts. V is TRBV10-1 and J is TRBJ2-2; the match to TRBD1 covers 8 bases. The CDR3 has 14 amino acids. The germline V gene has CDR1 WNHNN and CDR2 SYGVQD (reference sequence). The ends lost 5 bases at V and 7 bases at J; junction bases unmatched: 6. The CDR3 sequence: CASSNRQGYGELFF. The CDR3 DNA reads as TGCGCCAGCAGTAATAGACAGGGGTACGGGGAGCTGTTTTTT.

This chain joins TRBV6-5 and TRBJ1-1; maybe TRBD1 (6 bases). The germline V and J ends were trimmed by 2 bases and 4 bases, with 14 bases remaining between them. CDR1 and CDR2 (germline): MNHEY, SVGAGI. This CDR3 spans 15 amino acids. This CDR3 reads CASSYETTGSTEAFF. The CDR3 DNA sequence: TGTGCCAGCAGTTACGAGACCACAGGGTCCACTGAAGCTTTCTTT.

This clonotype appeared a few times. The chain employs TRBV5-1 and TRBJ2-2, with D possibly matching TRBD2 (6 bases). The CDR3 totals 13 residues. The V end was cut by 7 bases, the J end by 5 bases, with 12 bases between. CDR1 is SGHRS and CDR2 is YFSETQ in the germline V gene. DNA of the CDR3: TGCGCCAGCCGACTAGATGGGACCGGGGAGCTGTTTTTT. Residues: CASRLDGTGELFF. The full variable domain, rest sourced from reference TRBV5-1 and TRBJ2-2, is KAGVTQTPRYLIKTRGQQVTLSCSPISGHRSVSWYQQTPGQGLQFLFEYFSETQRNKGNFPGRFSGRQFSNSRSEMNVSTLELGDSALYLCASRLDGTGELFFGEGSRLTVL.

This clonotype was picked up many times. V is TRBV10-3 and J is TRBJ1-1; TRBD1 might be the D (6 bases). This CDR3 region has 13 residues. Germline values: CDR1 ENHRY, CDR2 SYGVKD. Trimming removed 6 bases at V and 6 bases at J, with 14 bases between. The CDR3 DNA reads as TGTGCCATCAGCACCCCCACAGGGCCTGAAGCTTTCTTT. Translated: CAISTPTGPEAFF.

This clonotype was counted ten times or more. This chain uses TRBV12-3 or TRBV12-4 with TRBJ1-2; D might be TRBD1 (6 bases). Trimming took 1 base from V and 6 from J, leaving 9 bases between them. The CDR3 is 13 amino acids. The CDR3 is CASSLVGANGYTF. The CDR3 nucleotides are TGTGCCAGCAGTTTAGTGGGGGCCAATGGCTACACCTTC.

This clonotype was recorded at least ten times. The J gene is TRBJ2-7, the V gene TRBV30; no firm D call. There are 13 residues in the CDR3. Germline V CDR1 and CDR2: GTSNPN, SVGIG (reference sequence). Between the trimmed V and J ends, which lost 2 bases and 4 bases, there was a span of 12 bases. The CDR3 region is CAWSLGYGYEQYF. DNA of the CDR3: TGTGCCTGGAGTTTGGGGTACGGATACGAGCAGTACTTC.

This clonotype was seen at least ten times. The chain has TRBV20-1 and TRBJ1-1, with TRBD1 as a possible D gene (5 bases). The germline gives CDR1 DFQATT, CDR2 SNEGSKA (reference sequence). The germline V and J ends were trimmed by 6 bases and 4 bases, with 15 bases remaining between them. The CDR3 is 13 residues long. CDR3 region: CSAPLQGITEAFF. The CDR3 region has the DNA TGCAGTGCCCCACTTCAGGGTATCACTGAAGCTTTCTTT.

This clonotype has a count of ten or more. The V and J genes are TRBV20-1 and TRBJ1-5; tentative D call: TRBD1 (5 bases). The CDR3 has 13 residues. V was pared by 6 bases and J by 4 bases, with 13 bases between. From germline, CDR1 is DFQATT and CDR2 SNEGSKA (reference sequence). CDR3 nucleotide sequence: TGCAGTGCCTCACGGGGGGTGAATCAGCCCCAGCATTTT. Its translation: CSASRGVNQPQHF.

This clonotype has at least ten counts. The chain combines TRBV7-9 with TRBJ2-5; D uncertain. Per germline, CDR1 SEHNR and CDR2 FQNEAQ (reference sequence). Trimming pared 1 base from V and 8 bases from J, leaving 5 bases between. CDR3 length: 11 amino acids. CDR3 in amino acids: CASSLVNTQYF. For the CDR3, the DNA is TGTGCCAGCAGCTTAGTCAATACCCAGTACTTC.

The rearrangement links TRBV7-9 to TRBJ2-7, with D perhaps TRBD1 (6 bases). The germline gives CDR1 SEHNR, CDR2 FQNEAQ (reference sequence). The ends were cut back, 3 bases at V and 6 bases at J, with 12 bases in the middle. The CDR3 extends over 13 amino acids. CDR3 region: CASSFHTGSEQYF. The CDR3 bases are TGTGCCAGCAGCTTTCACACAGGGAGCGAGCAGTACTTC.

This clonotype showed up many times. At one end the junction does not follow the germline gene, possibly because of a read error. The chain uses TRBV19 and TRBJ2-7; D is possibly TRBD1 (6 bases). The CDR3 extends over 16 amino acids. Germline loops: CDR1 LNHDA, CDR2 SQIVND (reference sequence). The CDR3 loop reads CASSSRQAQLSKGKNF. DNA of the CDR3: TGTGCCAGTAGTAGTAGACAGGCCCAACTCTCAAAAGGGAAGAACTTC.

This clonotype showed up many times. This rearrangement joins TRBV5-1 to TRBJ2-7; D call uncertain. Between the trimmed V and J ends, which lost 0 bases and 6 bases, there was a span of 19 bases. There are 16 residues in the CDR3. Germline lookup yields CDR1 SGHRS and CDR2 YFSETQ. The CDR3 loop reads CASSLAGGVTPREQYF. In DNA, the CDR3 is TGCGCCAGCAGCTTGGCCGGCGGAGTTACGCCACGCGAGCAGTACTTC.

This clonotype occurred many times. J is TRBJ2-7 and V is TRBV6-5; D not resolved. The germline gives CDR1 MNHEY, CDR2 SVGAGI. The CDR3 contains 11 residues. Trimming stripped 7 bases from V and 3 bases from J, with 7 bases between. This CDR3 is CASNSHYEQYF. The DNA for the CDR3 is TGTGCCAGCAATTCCCACTACGAGCAGTACTTC.

This clonotype was seen at least ten times. The CDR3 sequence is CASSINGGGPRETQYF. CDR3 DNA sequence: TGTGCCAGCAGCATCAATGGGGGAGGGCCCCGGGAGACCCAGTACTTC. The chain recombines TRBV28 with TRBJ2-5; 7 bases are shared with TRBD2. The J segment lost 5 bases and the V segment lost 6 bases, leaving 15 bases of the junction unmatched. Germline V CDR1 and CDR2: MDHEN, SYDVKM. The CDR3 is 16 residues long.

The CDR3 reads CAWDKSSGNTIYF. CDR3 DNA: TGTGCCTGGGACAAGAGCTCTGGAAACACCATATATTTT. V gene TRBV30 combines with J gene TRBJ1-3, with unresolved D. Trimming cost V 5 bases and J 0 bases, with 8 bases left between them. This CDR3 is built from 13 residues. Germline-derived CDR1 and CDR2 are GTSNPN and SVGIG (reference sequence).

This clonotype was recorded at least ten times. CDR3 bases: TGCAGTGCTAGAGTCGCCTCCGGGACTAGCGGGAGAAGGGGTCTCGAGACCCAGTACTTC. Translating it yields CSARVASGTSGRRGLETQYF. The chain joins TRBV20-1 to TRBJ2-5, with 14 bases that match TRBD2. J was trimmed by 5 bases and V by 1 base; bases with no gene match: 18. The CDR3 is 20 residues long. From germline, CDR1 is DFQATT and CDR2 SNEGSKA (reference sequence).

This chain joins TRBV12-3 or TRBV12-4 and TRBJ1-1; D is ambiguous. The CDR3 loop spans 13 amino acids. V was trimmed by 3 bases and J by 5 bases, leaving 10 bases between them. In nucleotides, the CDR3 is TGTGCCAGCAGTTTGAGCCCGGGGACTGAAGCTTTCTTT. This gives the protein CASSLSPGTEAFF.